Included here is one T cell receptor (beta chain) sequence, with context. What it binds is unknown. The repertoire was sequenced with immunoSEQ multiplex PCR; TCRdb's copy has only in-frame clones and lacks some. The table records approximately 50,000 clones, approximately 89% of them present only once. These data originate in a study of T cell responses to AZD1222 COVID-19 vaccine. The study's findings and limits: Clonal diversity was possibly underestimated, and the donors were mostly white British, with more females. Spike-wide vaccine-associated CD4 TCRs dominated at 160-218 and 743-854.

The sample in question was peripheral blood, obtained on day 0 of MenACWY control vaccination. This TCR derives from an adult in good health.

CDR3 nucleotides: TGTGCCAGTAGGCCGACTAGCGGGAGGGCTAACTACAATGAGCAGTTCTTC. Amino acid sequence: CASRPTSGRANYNEQFF. The chain couples TRBV19 to TRBJ2-1, with 14 bases lining up with TRBD2. The CDR3 length is 17 residues. Germline V gene sequence: CDR1 LNHDA, CDR2 SQIVND (reference sequence). Trimming at V came to 6 bases and at J to 3 bases, leaving 7 bases not matched to a gene.